A selection of T cell receptor beta chains follows, all from one sample in a study of blood T cells in healthy people across ages. TCRdb redid the calling of the 5' RACE reads with MiXCR, one entry per CDR3 protein. Of around 620,000 distinct CDR3 sequences in the sample, about 26% were seen once. The specimen was blood. Receptors were obtained from a woman in her 70s in good health. Both conserved end residues are part of each CDR3. Each record gives: J gene, D gene, clone size, V gene, CDR3 DNA, CDR3 protein. D genes are given only for firm matches. Only some rows state a clone size, as once, few, many or a class for expanded clones.

>TRBJ2-5|TRBD1|NA|TRBV7-2
TGTGCCAGCAGCTTCCAGGGGGCTTTAGAGACCCAGTACTTC
CASSFQGALETQYF
>TRBJ1-4|NA|NA|TRBV25-1
TGTGCCAGCTGCACCAGGGACGAAAAACTGTTTTTT
CASCTRDEKLFF
>TRBJ1-5|NA|NA|TRBV3-1
TGTGCCAGCAGCCAAGGGGCCGCTAGCAATCAGCCCCAGCATTTT
CASSQGAASNQPQHF
>TRBJ2-5|NA|many|TRBV11-3
TGTGCCAGCAGCTTAGATCTGGGGATACGGTTCTTC
CASSLDLGIRFF
>TRBJ2-7|NA|NA|TRBV5-5
TGTGCCAGCAAGATAGCCCCTAGCGACGGAAGCTACGAGCAGTACTTC
CASKIAPSDGSYEQYF
>TRBJ1-2|NA|few|TRBV5-1
TGCGCCAGCAGCCTTGTGGTCGGGCAGAGCTACACCTTC
CASSLVVGQSYTF
>TRBJ1-2|NA|NA|TRBV11-3
TGTGCCAGCAGCTTGGACGGGAGGGATGGCTACACCTTC
CASSLDGRDGYTF
>TRBJ2-3|NA|few|TRBV7-2
TGTGCCAGCAGCTCACGGGGGGCCGCATATTTT
CASSSRGAAYF
>TRBJ1-3|TRBD1|NA|TRBV10-3
TGTGCCATCAGTGCTCCACAGGGGGCGTCCACTGGAAACACCATATATTTT
CAISAPQGASTGNTIYF
>TRBJ1-3|NA|few|TRBV7-8
TGTGCCAGCAGCTTAGTAAGAGGGGCCTATGGAAACACCATATATTTT
CASSLVRGAYGNTIYF
>TRBJ2-3|TRBD2|few|TRBV7-2
TGTGCCAGCAGCTTATCGACTAGCGGGGGCAACCCTGTCGGCACGCAGTATTTT
CASSLSTSGGNPVGTQYF
>TRBJ2-1|TRBD2|many|TRBV5-1
TGCGCCAGCAGCTACGGGGGGTATAGGAATGAGCAGTTCTTC
CASSYGGYRNEQFF
>TRBJ1-2|NA|few|TRBV5-1
TGCGCCAGCAGCTCCCAGGGAGAACACTATGGCCACACCTTC
CASSSQGEHYGHTF
>TRBJ2-1|TRBD2|few|TRBV7-2
TGTGCCAGCAGCTGGGGCGGGGGGGCCTACAATGAGCAGTTCTTC
CASSWGGGAYNEQFF
>TRBJ2-4|NA|NA|TRBV3-1
TGTGCCAGCAGCCAAGACGGCGGTACGGGAATTCAGTACTTC
CASSQDGGTGIQYF
>TRBJ2-7|NA|once|TRBV18
TGTGCCAGCTCCCCAGACAGGGGGCTAGCGGGGGCCTCCTACGAGCAGTACTTC
CASSPDRGLAGASYEQYF
>TRBJ1-2|NA|few|TRBV7-2
TGTGCCAGCAGCCTAGGCCCGACAGGATCCGGCTACACCTTC
CASSLGPTGSGYTF
>TRBJ2-3|TRBD2|NA|TRBV20-1
TGCAGTGCTAAAGCGGGGGTGTATACGCAGTATTTT
CSAKAGVYTQYF
>TRBJ1-1|NA|NA|TRBV7-2
TGTGCCAGCAGCTTATCTTCAGAGGGGTACACTGAAGCTTTCTTT
CASSLSSEGYTEAFF
>TRBJ2-1|NA|NA|TRBV12-3/TRBV12-4
TGTGCCAGCAGGTTCGAGGGGGGCCGGAGCTCCTACAATGAGCAGTTCTTC
CASRFEGGRSSYNEQFF
>TRBJ2-3|NA|few|TRBV9
TGTGCCAGCAGCGTAGGGAACTCAGCCACAGATACGCAGTATTTT
CASSVGNSATDTQYF
>TRBJ1-5|TRBD1|NA|TRBV6-5
TGTGCCAGCAGTTCGGGACAGCCGAATCGGCCCCAGCATTTT
CASSSGQPNRPQHF
>TRBJ1-2|NA|NA|TRBV3-1
TGTGCCAGCAGCCAACAGCTGAGCTTTGTGGTGACCTTC
CASSQQLSFVVTF
>TRBJ1-1|TRBD1|few|TRBV4-1
TGCGCCAGCAGCCAAGTGGACAGGGAGCGCACTGAAGCTTTCTTT
CASSQVDRERTEAFF
>TRBJ2-1|TRBD2|once|TRBV18
TGTGCCAGCTCACCCCTAGCGGCTTTCTACAATGAGCAGTTCTTC
CASSPLAAFYNEQFF
>TRBJ1-4|NA|few|TRBV7-6
TGTGCCAGCAGCTCAACTAATGAAAAACTGTTTTTT
CASSSTNEKLFF
>TRBJ2-5|NA|NA|TRBV21-1
TGTGCCAGCAGCAAAAGGATCGAGGAGACAGAAAAGACCCAGTACTTC
CASSKRIEETEKTQYF
>TRBJ2-1|NA|NA|TRBV18
TGTGCCAGCTCACTAGCTATTAATGAGCAGTTCTTC
CASSLAINEQFF
>TRBJ2-3|NA|NA|TRBV9
TGTGCCAGCAGCACCCAAAGAGGGGCCTCTGATACGCAGTATTTT
CASSTQRGASDTQYF
>TRBJ2-7|TRBD2|few|TRBV7-2
TGTGCCAGCAGCCCACAGCGGGGACTTAACGAGCAGTACTTC
CASSPQRGLNEQYF
>TRBJ1-1|TRBD1|NA|TRBV9
TGTGCCAGCAGCCCCCGGGACAGGGAGGACACTGAAGCTTTCTTT
CASSPRDREDTEAFF
>TRBJ2-1|TRBD2|NA|TRBV9
TGTGCCAGCAGTGGTCGGGGGGGCCCGGTGGATGAGCAGTTCTTC
CASSGRGGPVDEQFF
>TRBJ1-1|NA|few|TRBV29-1
TGCAGCGGGGGGAACACTGAAGCTTTCTTT
CSGGNTEAFF
>TRBJ2-2|NA|NA|TRBV5-5
TGTGCCAGCAGCTTAATTGGTGGGCACACCGGGGAGCTGTTTTTT
CASSLIGGHTGELFF
>TRBJ2-3|NA|few|TRBV6-4
TGTGCCAGCAGGCACTGGGAGACGGATCCTAGCACAGATACGCAGTATTTT
CASRHWETDPSTDTQYF
>TRBJ1-5|NA|NA|TRBV6-5
TGTGCCAGCAATCCGAGGTGGGGGAATGATCAGCCCCAGCATTTT
CASNPRWGNDQPQHF
>TRBJ2-5|NA|NA|TRBV11-1
TGTGCCAGCAGCTTACGGACAGAAGAGACCCAGTACTTC
CASSLRTEETQYF
>TRBJ1-2|NA|few|TRBV30
TGTGCCTGGAGTCCACCGGGACACCTCTATGGCTACACCTTC
CAWSPPGHLYGYTF
>TRBJ1-1|TRBD1|few|TRBV20-1
TGCAGTGCTGGACAGACAGGGGATCAAGCTTTCTTT
CSAGQTGDQAFF
>TRBJ2-7|TRBD2|NA|TRBV20-1
TGCAGTGCTCGGCCGGGACTAGCATCCTACGAGCAGTACTTC
CSARPGLASYEQYF
>TRBJ1-2|NA|NA|TRBV20-1
TGCAGTGCTAGTTTACTGATCGACTATGGCTACACCTTC
CSASLLIDYGYTF
>TRBJ2-7|NA|few|TRBV7-8
TGTGCCAGCAGCTTAGAATCAGACAGCTACGAGCAGTACTTC
CASSLESDSYEQYF
>TRBJ1-2|NA|NA|TRBV20-1
TGCAGCCCAAAGCTTGGGGTCAGTGGCTACACCTTC
CSPKLGVSGYTF
>TRBJ1-4|NA|NA|TRBV7-9
TGTGCCAGCAGAGTAACAGGGAATGATGAAAAACTGTTTTTT
CASRVTGNDEKLFF
>TRBJ2-2|NA|NA|TRBV5-1
TGCGCCAGCAGCTCGGTTCCCGGGGAGCTGTTTTTT
CASSSVPGELFF
>TRBJ2-7|NA|few|TRBV6-5
TGTGCCAGCAGTTACATTTCCGGAACCTACGAGCAGTACTTC
CASSYISGTYEQYF
>TRBJ1-3|NA|NA|TRBV7-2
TGTGCCAGCAGCTCTCCCCGTGGGGAATCTGGAAACACCATATATTTT
CASSSPRGESGNTIYF
>TRBJ2-4|NA|NA|TRBV29-1
TGCAGCGGCCTCGGAGTAGCCAAAAACATTCAGTACTTC
CSGLGVAKNIQYF
>TRBJ1-2|TRBD1|once|TRBV3-1
TGTGCCAGCAGCCAAGGAGTCGGCACCCAGGGGGCGAGGGGCTACACCTTC
CASSQGVGTQGARGYTF
>TRBJ2-1|TRBD1|few|TRBV5-1
TGCGCCAGCAGCTTGGTCGAGACAGGGCATGAGCAGTTCTTC
CASSLVETGHEQFF
>TRBJ2-2|NA|NA|TRBV20-1
TGCAGTGGAGTCCAGAGGACCGGGGAGCTGTTTTTT
CSGVQRTGELFF
>TRBJ1-1|NA|NA|TRBV12-3/TRBV12-4
TGTGCCAGCAGTTCGAACAGGGTTAAAGCTTTCTTT
CASSSNRVKAFF
>TRBJ1-6|NA|few|TRBV6-2/TRBV6-3
TGTGCCAGCAGTTACTGGGACGGTAATTCACCCCTCCACTTT
CASSYWDGNSPLHF